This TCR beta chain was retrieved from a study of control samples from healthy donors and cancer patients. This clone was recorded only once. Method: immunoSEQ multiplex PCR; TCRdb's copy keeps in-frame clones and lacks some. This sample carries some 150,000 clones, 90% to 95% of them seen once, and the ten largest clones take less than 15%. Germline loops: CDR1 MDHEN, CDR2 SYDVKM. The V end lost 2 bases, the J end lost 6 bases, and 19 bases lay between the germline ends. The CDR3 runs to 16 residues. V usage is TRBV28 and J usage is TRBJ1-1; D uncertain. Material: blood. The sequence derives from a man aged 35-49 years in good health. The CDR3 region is CASSLEWRGVGAEAFF. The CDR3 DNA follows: TGTGCCAGCAGTTTAGAATGGCGCGGAGTCGGCGCTGAAGCTTTCTTT.